This TCR beta chain appears in the sequencing data of a study of T cell changes during pregnancy in multiple sclerosis. This clone was counted only a few times. The ends were cut back, 1 base at V and 5 bases at J, with 11 bases in the middle. CDR1 and CDR2 from the germline V gene are MGHRA and YSYEKL. The CDR3 spans 14 residues. TCRdb keeps only in-frame clones here, not all; method: immunoSEQ multiplex PCR. In the table there are approximately 60,000 clones, 91% of which are singletons. The receptor's source is a female donor with multiple sclerosis, enrolled in a pregnancy study. The material was peripheral blood, obtained before pregnancy. This chain links TRBV4-1 with TRBJ1-1, with TRBD1 as a possible D gene (6 bases). The DNA of the CDR3 is TGCGCCAGCAGCCAAGGACAGGCGAGGACTGAAGCTTTCTTT. Protein sequence: CASSQGQARTEAFF.